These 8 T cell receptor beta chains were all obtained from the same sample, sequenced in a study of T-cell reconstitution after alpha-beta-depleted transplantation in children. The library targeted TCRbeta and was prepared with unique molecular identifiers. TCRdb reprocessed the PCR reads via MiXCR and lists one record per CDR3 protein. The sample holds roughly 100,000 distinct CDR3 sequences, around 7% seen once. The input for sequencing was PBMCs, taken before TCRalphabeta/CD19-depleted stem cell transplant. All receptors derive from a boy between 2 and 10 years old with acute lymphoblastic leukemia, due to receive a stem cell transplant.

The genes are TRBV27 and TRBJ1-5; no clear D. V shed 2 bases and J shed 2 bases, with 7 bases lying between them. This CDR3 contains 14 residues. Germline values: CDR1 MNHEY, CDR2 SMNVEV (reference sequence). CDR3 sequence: CASSLGYGNQPQHF. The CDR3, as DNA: TGTGCCAGCAGTTTAGGGTACGGCAATCAGCCCCAGCATTTT.

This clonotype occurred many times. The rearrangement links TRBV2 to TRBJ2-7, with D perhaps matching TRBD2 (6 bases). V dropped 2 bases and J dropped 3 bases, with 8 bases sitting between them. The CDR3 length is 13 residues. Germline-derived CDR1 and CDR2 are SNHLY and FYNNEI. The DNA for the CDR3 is TGTGCCAGCAGTGAAACGACTAGCTACGAGCAGTACTTC. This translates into CASSETTSYEQYF.

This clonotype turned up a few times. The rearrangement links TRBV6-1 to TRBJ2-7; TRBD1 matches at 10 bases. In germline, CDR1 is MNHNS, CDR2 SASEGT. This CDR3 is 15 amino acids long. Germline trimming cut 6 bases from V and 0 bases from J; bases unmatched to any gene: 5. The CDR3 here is CASRGQGSSSYEQYF. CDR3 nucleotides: TGTGCCAGCAGGGGACAGGGGTCGAGCTCCTACGAGCAGTACTTC.

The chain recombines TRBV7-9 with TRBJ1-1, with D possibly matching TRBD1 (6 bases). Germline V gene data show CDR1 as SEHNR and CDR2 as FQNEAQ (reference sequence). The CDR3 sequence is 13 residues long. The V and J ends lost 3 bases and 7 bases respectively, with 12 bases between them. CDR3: CASSFGGAGEAFF. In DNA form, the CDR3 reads TGTGCCAGCAGCTTCGGGGGGGCGGGTGAAGCTTTCTTT.

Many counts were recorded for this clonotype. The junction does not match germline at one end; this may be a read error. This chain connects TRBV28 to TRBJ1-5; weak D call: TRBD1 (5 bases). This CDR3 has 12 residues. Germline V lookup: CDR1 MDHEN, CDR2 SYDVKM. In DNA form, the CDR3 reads TGTGCCAGCAGTTTTCTAGGGGCGCCAGGGAATTTT. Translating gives CASSFLGAPGNF.

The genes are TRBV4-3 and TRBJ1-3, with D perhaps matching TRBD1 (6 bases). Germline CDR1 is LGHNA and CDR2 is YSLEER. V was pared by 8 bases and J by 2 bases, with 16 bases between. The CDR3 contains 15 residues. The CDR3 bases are TGCGCCAGCCAAGATCGTGCAGGGGCTGGAAACACCATATATTTT. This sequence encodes CASQDRAGAGNTIYF.

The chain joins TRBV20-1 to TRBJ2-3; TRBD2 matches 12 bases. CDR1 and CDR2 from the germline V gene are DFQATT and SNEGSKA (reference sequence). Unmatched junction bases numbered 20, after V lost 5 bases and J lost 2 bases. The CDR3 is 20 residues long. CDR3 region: CSAPPFGGLAGGSYTDTQYF. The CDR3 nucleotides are TGCAGTGCTCCCCCTTTCGGGGGGCTAGCGGGGGGGAGCTACACAGATACGCAGTATTTT.

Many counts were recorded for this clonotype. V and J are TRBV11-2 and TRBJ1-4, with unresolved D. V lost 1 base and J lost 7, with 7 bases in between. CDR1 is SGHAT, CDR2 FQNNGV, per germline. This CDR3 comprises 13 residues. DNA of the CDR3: TGTGCCAGCAGCTTAGCCGGGATTGAAAAACTGTTTTTT. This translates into CASSLAGIEKLFF.